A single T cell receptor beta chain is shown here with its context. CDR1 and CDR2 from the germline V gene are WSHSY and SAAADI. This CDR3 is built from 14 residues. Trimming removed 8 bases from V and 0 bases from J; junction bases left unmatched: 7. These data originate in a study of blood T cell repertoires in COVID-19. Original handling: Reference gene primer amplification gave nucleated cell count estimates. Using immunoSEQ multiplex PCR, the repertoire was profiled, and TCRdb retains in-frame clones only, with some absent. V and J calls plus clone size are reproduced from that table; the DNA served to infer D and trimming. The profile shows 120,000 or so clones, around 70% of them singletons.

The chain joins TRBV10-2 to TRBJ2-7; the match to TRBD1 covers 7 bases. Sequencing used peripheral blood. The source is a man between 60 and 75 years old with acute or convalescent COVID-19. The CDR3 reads CASVGTASSYEQYF. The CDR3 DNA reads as TGCGCCAGCGTCGGGACAGCGAGCTCCTACGAGCAGTACTTC.